The next 26 T cell receptor beta chains were all read from a single sample in a study of T cell responses to AZD1222 COVID-19 vaccine. The data were produced by immunoSEQ multiplex PCR, yet TCRdb's version contains in-frame clones alone and is incomplete. The data contain about 110,000 clones, roughly 89% of them singletons. The sample consisted of peripheral blood, taken 28 days after the second AZD1222 dose. Receptors originate from an adult who received the AZD1222 COVID-19 vaccine.

The chain joins TRBV5-1 to TRBJ1-1; 7 bases are shared with TRBD1. CDR3 length: 15 amino acids. Losses at the gene ends were 3 bases for V and 4 bases for J; bases not matched to a gene: 9. Germline V gives CDR1 SGHRS, CDR2 YFSETQ. CDR3 region: CASSSNRGEGTEAFF. DNA of the CDR3: TGCGCCAGCAGCTCGAACAGGGGAGAGGGCACTGAAGCTTTCTTT.

This chain links TRBV4-1 with TRBJ1-5; D ambiguous. The CDR3 extends over 15 amino acids. Germline V CDR1 and CDR2: MGHRA, YSYEKL. Deletions cut 1 base from V and 5 bases from J, with 12 bases between. CDR3: CASSQGSRVDQPQHF. The DNA for the CDR3 is TGCGCCAGCAGCCAAGGCTCCCGGGTAGATCAGCCCCAGCATTTT.

Worth noting for this clone: Other DNA sequences in the sample encode the same CDR3. This rearrangement joins TRBV18 to TRBJ2-1; 7 bases map to TRBD2. CDR1 KGHSH and CDR2 LQKENI come from the germline V gene. The CDR3 contains 13 residues. With 3 bases clipped from V and 9 bases from J, the junction kept 5 bases outside the gene matches. The CDR3 loop reads CASSPGLGGEQFF. For the CDR3, the DNA is TGTGCCAGCTCACCTGGACTAGGTGGTGAGCAGTTCTTC.

V gene TRBV10-3 combines with J gene TRBJ2-7; D is perhaps TRBD2 (6 bases). CDR3 length: 14 residues. Deletions cut 9 bases from V and 2 bases from J, with 17 bases between. Germline CDR1 reads ENHRY; CDR2 reads SYGVKD. The CDR3 coding sequence is TGTGCCATTGCCCCACGCGGGGACCCCTACGAGCAGTACTTC. Amino acid sequence: CAIAPRGDPYEQYF.

The V call is TRBV2, the J call TRBJ2-7; the D is unclear. Trimming took off 0 bases at V and 3 bases at J, with 21 bases between the two ends. CDR3 length equals 18 residues. Per germline, CDR1 SNHLY and CDR2 FYNNEI. CDR3 nucleotide sequence: TGTGCCAGCAGTGAAGCCTCAAGACCCCCCTCGGATAGCTACGAGCAGTACTTC. Its translation is CASSEASRPPSDSYEQYF.

This chain links TRBV6-2 or TRBV6-3 with TRBJ2-1, with TRBD1 matching 7 bases. Per the germline V gene, CDR1 is MNHEY and CDR2 is SVGEGT. The CDR3 is made up of 14 amino acids. The junction had 2 bases not matched to a gene; V was cut back by 2 bases and J by 4 bases. CDR3 bases: TGTGCCAGCAGTTACGGGACAGATTACAATGAGCAGTTCTTC. Protein product: CASSYGTDYNEQFF.

V and J are TRBV6-5 and TRBJ2-3; D is uncertain. The V end lost 6 bases, the J end lost 1 base, and 14 bases lay between the germline ends. Germline V gene data show CDR1 as MNHEY and CDR2 as SVGAGI. The CDR3 runs to 15 residues. CDR3 nucleotides: TGTGCCAGCAGCCTGCTGGGGTTGCGCACAGATACGCAGTATTTT. Its translation is CASSLLGLRTDTQYF.

The genes are TRBV28 and TRBJ2-2, with D maybe TRBD1 (6 bases). The CDR3 covers 13 residues. V was cut by 7 bases and J by 5 bases, with 11 bases left in between. Germline loops: CDR1 MDHEN, CDR2 SYDVKM. The CDR3 sequence: CASTPGVTGELFF. The CDR3 nucleotides are TGTGCCAGCACCCCAGGGGTGACCGGGGAGCTGTTTTTT.

CDR3 region: CAISWQGNTEAFF. CDR3 DNA: TGTGCCATCAGTTGGCAGGGGAACACTGAAGCTTTCTTT. V and J are TRBV10-3 and TRBJ1-1, with a possible D match to TRBD1 (5 bases). V was pared by 5 bases and J by 1 base, with 8 bases between. CDR1 is ENHRY and CDR2 is SYGVKD in the germline V gene. This CDR3 contains 13 residues.

This clone came up a few times. The sample has other DNA sequences that encode this CDR3 too. V and J are TRBV7-8 and TRBJ1-5; D might be TRBD1 (5 bases). V lost 1 base and J lost 6, with 7 bases in between. Germline assignment: CDR1 SGHVS and CDR2 FQNEAQ. This CDR3 comprises 13 residues. In DNA, the CDR3 is TGTGCCAGCAGCTTAGGGGGCGGTCAGCCCCAGCATTTT. Translated: CASSLGGGQPQHF.

The genes are TRBV4-1 and TRBJ2-7; no clear D. This CDR3 is 13 amino acids long. Trimming shortened V by 1 base and J by 3 bases, and 7 bases separated the two germline ends. Looked up from germline, CDR1 is MGHRA and CDR2 is YSYEKL. This CDR3 is CASSQVGGYEQYF. The CDR3 DNA follows: TGCGCCAGCAGCCAAGTCGGTGGCTACGAGCAGTACTTC.

The chain has TRBV5-1 and TRBJ1-4, with a weak D call TRBD1 (6 bases). Germline-derived CDR1 and CDR2 are SGHRS and YFSETQ. Trimming cost V 4 bases and J 11 bases, with 21 bases left between them. This CDR3 has 15 residues. CDR3 loop: CASSVRSGADLKLFF. The DNA for the CDR3 is TGCGCCAGCAGCGTAAGATCGGGGGCTGATTTGAAACTGTTTTTT.

This sequence joins TRBV5-6 and TRBJ2-5; D is perhaps TRBD2 (5 bases). The CDR3 runs to 14 residues. V lost 7 bases to trimming and J lost 0 bases, with 13 bases between them. The germline V gene encodes CDR1 SGHDT and CDR2 YYEEEE. CDR3 nucleotides: TGTGCCAGCGACCAGCGGACCGACCAAGAGACCCAGTACTTC. It yields the protein CASDQRTDQETQYF.

This chain links TRBV7-2 with TRBJ1-6, with D possibly matching TRBD1 (5 bases). The CDR3 contains 16 residues. V was clipped by 0 bases and J by 11 bases, with 17 bases between them. Germline V gene sequence: CDR1 SGHTA, CDR2 FQGNSA. The chain's CDR3 is CASSLAGASRGTPLHF. As DNA, the CDR3 is TGTGCCAGCAGCTTAGCTGGGGCCTCCAGAGGGACACCCCTCCACTTT.

The chain is built from TRBV5-1 and TRBJ2-1; 7 positions match TRBD2. Trimming removed 0 bases from V and 4 bases from J; junction bases left unmatched: 4. The CDR3 spans 15 residues. CDR1 and CDR2 from the germline V gene are SGHRS and YFSETQ. The chain's CDR3 is CASSLVPSGYNEQFF. The CDR3 DNA sequence: TGCGCCAGCAGCTTGGTTCCTAGCGGTTACAATGAGCAGTTCTTC.

The gene calls are TRBV5-1 and TRBJ2-7; possible D gene TRBD1, 6 bases. CDR1 is SGHRS and CDR2 is YFSETQ in the germline V gene. V lost 3 bases, J lost 2 bases, and 12 bases lay in between. The CDR3 has 14 residues. The CDR3 is CASSSSGVTYEQYF. CDR3 DNA: TGCGCCAGCAGCTCCTCAGGGGTCACCTACGAGCAGTACTTC.

CDR3 coding DNA: TGTGCCAGCTCACCACGACAGGGCGGCAATCAGCCCCAGCATTTT. Translation: CASSPRQGGNQPQHF. V is TRBV18 and J is TRBJ1-5; 7 bases agree with TRBD1. V lost 1 base, J lost 2 bases, and 2 bases stayed unmatched. Germline V CDR1 and CDR2: KGHSH, LQKENI. The CDR3 has 15 amino acids.

The rearrangement joins TRBV6-5 to TRBJ1-5; D unresolved. Germline lookup yields CDR1 MNHEY and CDR2 SVGAGI. Trimming shortened V by 2 bases and J by 2 bases, and 10 bases separated the two germline ends. The CDR3 consists of 15 residues. The CDR3 DNA reads TGTGCCAGCAGTTACAGGGCTAGGGGCAATCAGCCCCAGCATTTT. Translation: CASSYRARGNQPQHF.

The rearrangement links TRBV5-5 to TRBJ1-3; D is possibly TRBD1 (6 bases). This CDR3 has 17 amino acids. Trimming took off 4 bases at V and 0 bases at J, with 17 bases between the two ends. Germline lookup yields CDR1 SGHKS and CDR2 YYEKEE (reference sequence). CDR3 residues: CASSPPGGLTSGNTIYF. For the CDR3, the DNA is TGTGCCAGCAGCCCCCCGGGGGGCCTGACCTCTGGAAACACCATATATTTT.

In this sample, this clone turned up once. This CDR3 is CASSLGVTGGSTDTQYF. The CDR3 coding sequence is TGTGCCAGCAGCTTGGGTGTGACGGGGGGCTCCACAGATACGCAGTATTTT. This chain joins TRBV5-4 and TRBJ2-3, with D possibly TRBD2 on 7 matching bases. Trimming took 0 bases from V and 2 from J, leaving 16 bases between them. CDR1 SGHNT and CDR2 YYREEE come from the germline V gene (reference sequence). The CDR3 extends over 17 amino acids.

This chain links TRBV5-4 with TRBJ2-7; D unresolved. Looked up from germline, CDR1 is SGHNT and CDR2 is YYREEE (reference sequence). The ends were cut back, 0 bases at V and 2 bases at J, with 9 bases in the middle. The CDR3 extends over 14 amino acids. The CDR3 here is CASSLDSRAYEQYF. CDR3 nucleotide sequence: TGTGCCAGCAGCTTGGACAGCCGCGCCTACGAGCAGTACTTC.

This clone came up once. V and J are TRBV6-2 or TRBV6-3 and TRBJ2-5, with D perhaps matching TRBD1 (5 bases). Germline values: CDR1 MNHEY, CDR2 SVGEGT. The CDR3 has 14 residues. Trimming took off 3 bases at V and 2 bases at J, with 10 bases between the two ends. CDR3 sequence: CASSYTGTQETQYF. The CDR3, as DNA: TGTGCCAGCAGTTATACAGGCACTCAAGAGACCCAGTACTTC.

The gene calls are TRBV24-1 and TRBJ1-3, with D hard to call. Between the trimmed V and J ends, which lost 3 bases and 5 bases, there was a span of 10 bases. The CDR3 runs to 14 residues. CDR1 and CDR2 from the germline V gene are KGHDR and SFDVKD. CDR3 sequence: CATSDTAERNTIYF. For the CDR3, the DNA is TGTGCCACCAGTGATACAGCCGAACGAAACACCATATATTTT.

This clone was found once. V and J are TRBV10-3 and TRBJ1-1; 7 positions match TRBD1. The CDR3 runs to 22 residues. Germline V gene sequence: CDR1 ENHRY, CDR2 SYGVKD. Losses at the gene ends were 2 bases for V and 1 base for J; bases not matched to a gene: 25. The CDR3 DNA sequence: TGTGCCATCAGTGAGAGAGGGAAGGGGGCGAATCAGAGTAAAGGCGAGAACACTGAAGCTTTCTTT. This gives the protein CAISERGKGANQSKGENTEAFF.

This clone occurred once. The chain links TRBV5-1 to TRBJ2-3; 13 bases align to TRBD2. Germline CDR1 is SGHRS and CDR2 is YFSETQ. With V trimmed by 4 bases and J by 4 bases, 3 bases remained unmatched. The CDR3 contains 15 residues. The CDR3 region is CASSTSGGAADTQYF. As DNA, the CDR3 is TGCGCCAGCAGCACTAGCGGGGGGGCGGCAGATACGCAGTATTTT.

The chain links TRBV7-2 to TRBJ2-5; either TRBD1 or TRBD2 may fit D (5 bases each). V was pared by 2 bases and J by 4 bases, with 8 bases between. The CDR3 extends over 13 amino acids. The germline gives CDR1 SGHTA, CDR2 FQGNSA. CDR3 sequence reads: CASSLRGGETQYF. DNA of the CDR3: TGTGCCAGCAGCTTACGGGGCGGAGAGACCCAGTACTTC.